One sample yielded the 27 T cell receptor beta chains listed below, sequenced in a study of blood T cell repertoires in COVID-19 (dated by TCRdb to the early 2020s). The library was generated by the immunoSEQ multiplex PCR assay. TCRdb stores this immuneACCESS table with in-frame sequences only. Part of the clones is absent; in the studies checked, under half of the shortfall reflects unresolved V genes, and no reason is known for the rest. The sample contains 240,000 or so clones, roughly 91% of them found a single time. 0.99% of the sample belongs to the ten largest clones. Input material: peripheral blood. Receptors originate from a woman between 40 and 50 years old who had recovered from COVID-19.

The genes are TRBV30 and TRBJ2-1; TRBD2 matches 9 bases. The CDR3 covers 14 residues. V shed 3 bases and J 7 bases; nucleotides not matched to a gene: 7. Germline-derived CDR1 and CDR2 are GTSNPN and SVGIG (reference sequence). The CDR3 is CAWSPLAGFNEQFF. Written as DNA, the CDR3 is TGTGCCTGGAGCCCCCTAGCGGGATTTAATGAGCAGTTCTTC.

This clone was recorded once. This sequence joins TRBV7-9 and TRBJ2-1; no firm D call. V was pared by 4 bases and J by 0 bases, with 16 bases between. Germline V lookup: CDR1 SEHNR, CDR2 FQNEAQ (reference sequence). The CDR3 is made up of 17 amino acids. CDR3 protein: CASSYPLAVLSYNEQFF. Here the CDR3 DNA reads TGTGCCAGCAGCTACCCGTTGGCGGTACTCTCCTACAATGAGCAGTTCTTC.

V and J are TRBV20-1 and TRBJ1-1; D might be TRBD1 (5 bases). Germline CDR1 is DFQATT and CDR2 is SNEGSKA (reference sequence). The CDR3 is made up of 10 amino acids. CDR3 DNA sequence: TGCGCGATGGTGGACATAAGGGCTTTCTTT. Encoded protein: CAMVDIRAFF.

This clone was recorded a few times. The chain employs TRBV19 and TRBJ1-1; 8 nucleotides agree with TRBD1. The CDR3 covers 13 residues. Trimming removed 6 bases from V and 10 bases from J; junction bases left unmatched: 10. Germline assignment: CDR1 LNHDA and CDR2 SQIVND (reference sequence). Here the CDR3 reads CASSPTGALGAFF. The DNA of the CDR3 is TGTGCCAGTAGCCCGACAGGGGCCCTAGGAGCTTTCTTT. Filled out from reference TRBV19 and TRBJ1-1, the complete variable domain reads DGGITQSPKYLFRKEGQNVTLSCEQNLNHDAMYWYRQDPGQGLRLIYYSQIVNDFQKGDIAEGYSVSREKKESFPLTVTSAQKNPTAFYLCASSPTGALGAFFGQGTRLTVV.

The chain recombines TRBV5-1 with TRBJ2-5; no clear D gene. Trimming pared 0 bases from V and 2 bases from J, leaving 11 bases between. The germline V gene has CDR1 SGHRS and CDR2 YFSETQ. There are 15 residues in the CDR3. DNA for the CDR3: TGCGCCAGCAGCTTGGGGGCAGCCCAACAAGAGACCCAGTACTTC. This translates into CASSLGAAQQETQYF. The variable domain in full, with the rest retrieved from reference TRBV5-1 and TRBJ2-5, is KAGVTQTPRYLIKTRGQQVTLSCSPISGHRSVSWYQQTPGQGLQFLFEYFSETQRNKGNFPGRFSGRQFSNSRSEMNVSTLELGDSALYLCASSLGAAQQETQYFGPGTRLLVL.

The table lists this clone with a count of one. The V gene is TRBV2, the J gene TRBJ2-1, with a possible D match to TRBD2 (6 bases). The CDR3 is 13 residues long. V was trimmed by 8 bases and J by 9 bases, leaving 17 bases between them. Germline-derived CDR1 and CDR2 are SNHLY and FYNNEI. CDR3: CASPGGIFSEQFF. In nucleotides, the CDR3 is TGTGCCAGCCCTGGCGGGATCTTTAGTGAGCAGTTCTTC. Supplemented by reference TRBV2 and TRBJ2-1, the full variable domain reads EPEVTQTPSHQVTQMGQEVILRCVPISNHLYFYWYRQILGQKVEFLVSFYNNEISEKSEIFDDQFSVERPDGSNFTLKIRSTKLEDSAMYFCASPGGIFSEQFFGPGTRLTVL.

This clone was seen only a few times. The chain links TRBV9 to TRBJ2-4, with a weak D call TRBD1 (5 bases). The V end was cut by 5 bases, the J end by 0 bases, with 15 bases between. Germline V lookup: CDR1 SGDLS, CDR2 YYNGEE. The CDR3 has 16 amino acids. The CDR3 reads CASSYADSLAKNIQYF. In DNA form, the CDR3 reads TGTGCCAGCAGTTACGCTGACAGCCTAGCCAAAAACATTCAGTACTTC.

V and J are TRBV30 and TRBJ2-5, with a possible D match to TRBD1 (5 bases). CDR1 and CDR2 from the germline V gene are GTSNPN and SVGIG (reference sequence). This CDR3 has 13 residues. V was clipped by 1 base and J by 5 bases, with 11 bases between them. CDR3 DNA: TGTGCCTGGAGTGGTTTACCAGGGGAGACCCAGTACTTC. It yields the protein CAWSGLPGETQYF.

This chain joins TRBV2 and TRBJ2-7; no clear D. The germline gives CDR1 SNHLY, CDR2 FYNNEI. Trimming shortened V by 6 bases and J by 2 bases, and 8 bases separated the two germline ends. The CDR3 runs 12 residues. Here the CDR3 reads CASRGSPYEQYF. The CDR3 nucleotides are TGTGCCAGCAGGGGCAGTCCCTACGAGCAGTACTTC.

This chain uses TRBV25-1 with TRBJ1-6; D gene ambiguous. V gave up 0 bases and J gave up 9 bases, with 12 bases separating them. There are 15 residues in the CDR3. Germline V gives CDR1 MGHDK, CDR2 SYGVNS. CDR3 coding DNA: TGTGCCAGCAGTGAATATGCGGGCCGGGGTTCACCCCTCCACTTT. It encodes CASSEYAGRGSPLHF.

The V gene is TRBV7-9, the J gene TRBJ1-1; D not resolved. Germline assignment: CDR1 SEHNR and CDR2 FQNEAQ (reference sequence). This CDR3 comprises 14 residues. Trimming took off 11 bases at V and 2 bases at J, with 18 bases between the two ends. The chain's CDR3 is CAGQTAATNTEAFF. Here the CDR3 DNA reads TGTGCCGGCCAAACAGCGGCGACCAACACTGAAGCTTTCTTT. The complete variable domain, with remaining parts taken from reference TRBV7-9 and TRBJ1-1, reads DTGVSQNPRHKITKRGQNVTFRCDPISEHNRLYWYRQTLGQGPEFLTYFQNEAQLEKSRLLSDRFSAERPKGSFSTLEIQRTEQGDSAMYLCAGQTAATNTEAFFGQGTRLTVV.

The chain links TRBV7-6 to TRBJ1-4, with D perhaps matching TRBD1 (5 bases). Germline V lookup: CDR1 SGHVS, CDR2 FNYEAQ. The CDR3 covers 16 residues. With 2 bases removed from V and 1 base from J, the gap between germline ends came to 11 bases. CDR3 residues: CASSLRAQGTNEKLFF. The CDR3 coding sequence is TGTGCCAGCAGCTTACGGGCCCAGGGAACTAATGAAAAACTGTTTTTT.

V and J are TRBV10-3 and TRBJ1-1; tentatively, D is TRBD1 (6 bases). Germline V gene data show CDR1 as ENHRY and CDR2 as SYGVKD. The ends were cut back, 3 bases at V and 6 bases at J, with 8 bases in the middle. The CDR3 covers 12 residues. CDR3 sequence reads: CAISERTAEAFF. CDR3 nucleotides: TGTGCCATCAGTGAACGGACAGCTGAAGCTTTCTTT.

V usage is TRBV7-8 and J usage is TRBJ1-4; 8 nucleotides agree with TRBD1. After removal of 5 bases from V and 12 bases from J, the junction contained 2 bases not matched to a gene. CDR1 and CDR2 (germline): SGHVS, FQNEAQ. The CDR3 sequence is 11 residues long. CDR3 in amino acids: CASSQQGELFF. DNA of the CDR3: TGTGCCAGCAGCCAACAGGGGGAACTGTTTTTT. Full variable domain (outside the CDR3, taken from reference TRBV7-8 and TRBJ1-4): GAGVSQSPRYKVAKRGQDVALRCDPISGHVSLFWYQQALGQGPEFLTYFQNEAQLDKSGLPSDRFFAERPEGSVSTLKIQRTQQEDSAVYLCASSQQGELFFGSGTQLSVL.

The CDR3, as DNA: TGTGCCAGTAGTGTGCTAGCGACGAACACCGGGGAGCTGTTTTTT. Protein sequence: CASSVLATNTGELFF. J is TRBJ2-2 and V is TRBV19, with D tentatively TRBD2 (6 bases). The CDR3 spans 15 residues. V lost 5 bases and J 0 bases, leaving 10 bases between the germline ends. Germline loops: CDR1 LNHDA, CDR2 SQIVND (reference sequence).

The V call is TRBV6-2 or TRBV6-3, the J call TRBJ2-3; weak D call: TRBD1 (7 bases). Germline V CDR1 and CDR2: MNHEY, SVGEGT. The CDR3 sequence is 16 residues long. Trimming cost V 6 bases and J 0 bases, with 16 bases left between them. DNA for the CDR3: TGTGCCAGCAGCCGAAGGCGGGACAGAAGCACAGATACGCAGTATTTT. Its protein is CASSRRRDRSTDTQYF.

This clone was counted only a few times. The gene calls are TRBV7-9 and TRBJ1-1; D remains unclear. V was trimmed by 4 bases and J by 6 bases, leaving 12 bases between them. CDR3 size: 13 residues. The V gene's germline CDR1 is SEHNR and CDR2 FQNEAQ (reference sequence). CDR3 sequence (DNA): TGTGCCAGCAGCTCCGGGAGGCTGGCTGAAGCTTTCTTT. The encoded protein is CASSSGRLAEAFF.

The chain uses TRBV6-5 and TRBJ2-5, with 9 bases matching TRBD2. V shed 0 bases and J 1 base; nucleotides not matched to a gene: 3. The CDR3 length is 16 residues. CDR1 and CDR2 from the germline V gene are MNHEY and SVGAGI. The CDR3 DNA sequence: TGTGCCAGCAGTTACTCGGCTAGCGGGACCCAAGAGACCCAGTACTTC. Translation: CASSYSASGTQETQYF.

The chain couples TRBV24-1 to TRBJ1-2; D is possibly TRBD1 (6 bases). This CDR3 comprises 14 residues. V shed 2 bases and J shed 4 bases, with 10 bases lying between them. Germline V CDR1 and CDR2: KGHDR, SFDVKD. The CDR3 spells CATSDSGQTYGYTF. As DNA, the CDR3 is TGTGCCACCAGTGATTCCGGACAGACCTATGGCTACACCTTC.

This clone occurred once. The rearrangement joins TRBV10-3 to TRBJ2-5; D unclear. V lost 6 bases, J lost 2 bases, and 7 bases lay in between. The germline V gene has CDR1 ENHRY and CDR2 SYGVKD. The CDR3 runs to 12 residues. CDR3 DNA sequence: TGTGCCATCAGCCCTTTACAAGAGACCCAGTACTTC. Its protein product is CAISPLQETQYF.

Note on this clone: One base away lies a much larger clone, so this may be a sequencing read error. The sample has other DNA sequences that encode this CDR3 too. The chain uses TRBV18 and TRBJ1-1; 8 nucleotides align to TRBD1. In germline, CDR1 is KGHSH, CDR2 LQKENI. The CDR3 length is 14 residues. V shed 3 bases, J shed 1 base, and the junction held 1 base outside the gene matches. DNA of the CDR3: TGTGCCAGCTCACCTGGGACAGGGAACACTGAAGCTTTCTTT. Residues: CASSPGTGNTEAFF.

The chain recombines TRBV7-9 with TRBJ1-5, with TRBD1 matching 12 bases. The CDR3 totals 18 residues. CDR1 is SEHNR and CDR2 is FQNEAQ in the germline V gene (reference sequence). V lost 7 bases and J lost 3; bases outside the gene matches: 13. The CDR3 region is CASTPGTGGRFPNQPQHF. DNA for the CDR3: TGTGCCAGCACCCCGGGGACAGGGGGCCGATTCCCCAATCAGCCCCAGCATTTT. Full variable domain (outside the CDR3, taken from reference TRBV7-9 and TRBJ1-5): DTGVSQNPRHKITKRGQNVTFRCDPISEHNRLYWYRQTLGQGPEFLTYFQNEAQLEKSRLLSDRFSAERPKGSFSTLEIQRTEQGDSAMYLCASTPGTGGRFPNQPQHFGDGTRLSIL.

The gene calls are TRBV2 and TRBJ1-2; weak D call: TRBD1 (6 bases). The CDR3 is made up of 13 amino acids. Germline loops: CDR1 SNHLY, CDR2 FYNNEI. The V end lost 6 bases, the J end lost 2 bases, and 10 bases lay between the germline ends. In nucleotides, the CDR3 is TGTGCCAGCAGAGAGACAGGCAACTATGGCTACACCTTC. It encodes CASRETGNYGYTF.

The chain is built from TRBV5-1 and TRBJ2-3; 12 bases map to TRBD2. V dropped 4 bases and J dropped 4; count of bases not matched to a gene: 7. Looked up from germline, CDR1 is SGHRS and CDR2 is YFSETQ. This CDR3 has 16 amino acids. The CDR3 is CASSLRTSGTADTQYF. CDR3 bases: TGCGCCAGCAGCCTCCGGACTAGCGGGACGGCAGATACGCAGTATTTT.

The genes are TRBV27 and TRBJ2-7, with D possibly matching TRBD2 (6 bases). The V end was cut by 3 bases, the J end by 3 bases, with 9 bases between. Per germline, CDR1 MNHEY and CDR2 SMNVEV (reference sequence). This CDR3 spans 13 amino acids. CDR3 protein: CASSLLGGYEQYF. The CDR3 DNA reads TGTGCCAGCAGTTTGTTGGGGGGCTACGAGCAGTACTTC.

Notes on this clone: The same CDR3 can be traced to other DNA sequences in this sample. The J gene is TRBJ1-2, the V gene TRBV9; 8 nucleotides match TRBD1. Germline V CDR1 and CDR2: SGDLS, YYNGEE. This CDR3 is built from 13 residues. V shed 4 bases, J shed 6 bases, and the junction held 5 bases outside the gene matches. The CDR3 protein is CASSPGQGDGYTF. CDR3 bases: TGTGCCAGCAGCCCCGGACAGGGAGATGGCTACACCTTC.

This clone has a handful of counts. V and J are TRBV9 and TRBJ1-6; D remains ambiguous. CDR1 is SGDLS and CDR2 is YYNGEE in the germline V gene. The V end lost 4 bases, the J end lost 7 bases, and 9 bases lay between the germline ends. There are 13 residues in the CDR3. The CDR3: CASSPTVNSPLHF. The CDR3 DNA is TGTGCCAGCAGCCCCACTGTGAATTCACCCCTCCACTTT.